This T cell receptor (beta chain) was profiled in a study of blood T cells in healthy people across ages. Study-wide results and limits: Getting older went along with TCR beta diversity per million T cells dropping roughly linearly.

Those donating, healthy Caucasian individuals from Russia, were aged roughly 6 to 95. Points on this clonotype: Its antigen is unknown. At one end, the junction sequence differs from germline, possibly due to a read error.

It was with a sample-barcoded 5' primer and a J-beta primer mix that a second PCR of about 6 to 11 cycles was run. TCRdb processed the 5' RACE reads anew with MiXCR; each CDR3 protein has one entry. This sample has 1.5 million to 2 million distinct CDR3 sequences, with 28% found just once. Germline CDR1 is MNHNS and CDR2 is SASEGT. The CDR3 runs 16 residues. The source is a woman aged 25-40 years in good health. V gene TRBV6-1 combines with J gene TRBJ2-5; D not certain. Sequenced sample: blood. The CDR3 bases are TGTGCCAGCAGGGAAGCGTTGGGGATAGGATACAATGAGCAGTACTTC. Translation: CASREALGIGYNEQYF.